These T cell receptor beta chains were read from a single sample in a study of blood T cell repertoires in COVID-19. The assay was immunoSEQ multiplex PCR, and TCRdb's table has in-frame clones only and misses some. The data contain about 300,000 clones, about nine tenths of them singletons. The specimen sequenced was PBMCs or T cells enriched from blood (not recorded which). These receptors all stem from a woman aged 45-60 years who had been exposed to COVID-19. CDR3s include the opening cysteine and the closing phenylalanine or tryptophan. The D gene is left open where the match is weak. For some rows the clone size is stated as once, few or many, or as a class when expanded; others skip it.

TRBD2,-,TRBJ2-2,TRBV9,CASSVGTSGAYTGELFF,TGTGCCAGCAGCGTCGGGACTAGCGGGGCTTACACCGGGGAGCTGTTTTTT
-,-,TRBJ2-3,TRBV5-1,CASSLRSTDTQYF,TGCGCCAGCAGCCTGAGAAGCACAGATACGCAGTATTTT
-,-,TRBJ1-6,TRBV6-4,CARIRQSQNSPLHF,TGTGCCAGAATTCGACAGAGCCAAAATTCACCCCTCCACTTT
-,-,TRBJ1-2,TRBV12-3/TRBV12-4,CAIAVRFGGYTF,TGTGCCATAGCAGTTAGGTTTGGTGGCTACACCTTC
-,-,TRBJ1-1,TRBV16,CASTLEGVNTEAFF,TGTGCCAGCACCCTAGAGGGAGTGAACACTGAAGCTTTCTTT
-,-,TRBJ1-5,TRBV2,CASSEGQSNQPQHF,TGTGCCAGCAGTGAAGGGCAGTCCAATCAGCCCCAGCATTTT
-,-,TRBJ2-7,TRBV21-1,CAALGAPRQRPYEQYF,TGTGCAGCTTTAGGGGCGCCCCGGCAAAGACCCTACGAGCAGTACTTC
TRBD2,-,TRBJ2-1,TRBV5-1,CASSLPGTSGGNEQFF,TGCGCCAGCAGCTTACCCGGGACTAGCGGGGGTAATGAGCAGTTCTTC
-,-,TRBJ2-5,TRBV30,CAWSPTRVQETQYF,TGTGCCTGGAGTCCCACGAGGGTCCAAGAGACCCAGTACTTC
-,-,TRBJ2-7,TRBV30,CAWEQGGEQYF,TGTGCCTGGGAACAGGGTGGCGAGCAGTACTTC
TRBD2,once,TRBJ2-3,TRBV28,CASSSAGGGVNTQYF,TGTGCCAGCAGTTCTGCGGGCGGGGGGGTAAATACGCAGTATTTT
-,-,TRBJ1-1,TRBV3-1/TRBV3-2,CASRPSLRNTEAFF,TGTGCCAGCAGGCCCTCCCTGCGGAACACTGAAGCTTTCTTT
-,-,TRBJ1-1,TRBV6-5,CASRRTGSSPEAFF,TGTGCCAGCAGGCGAACCGGGTCCTCCCCTGAAGCTTTCTTT
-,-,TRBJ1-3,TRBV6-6,CASSETGSGNTIYF,TGTGCCAGCAGCGAGACGGGCTCTGGAAACACCATATATTTT
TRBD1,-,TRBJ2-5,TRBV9,CASSFGPGQGVQETQYF,TGTGCCAGCAGCTTCGGCCCGGGACAGGGTGTTCAAGAGACCCAGTACTTC
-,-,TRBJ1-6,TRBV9,CASSVTDDRWSPLHF,TGTGCCAGCAGCGTAACAGATGATCGCTGGTCACCCCTCCACTTT
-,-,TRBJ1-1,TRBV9,CASSTDRNTEAFF,TGTGCCAGCAGCACGGACAGAAACACTGAAGCTTTCTTT
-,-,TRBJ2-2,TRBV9,CASRPGGTGELFF,TGTGCCAGCAGGCCGGGTGGGACCGGGGAGCTGTTTTTT
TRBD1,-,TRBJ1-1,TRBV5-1,CASSLTGGQNTEAFF,TGCGCCAGCAGCTTAACAGGGGGGCAGAACACTGAAGCTTTCTTT
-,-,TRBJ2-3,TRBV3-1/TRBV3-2,CASSQGRSSTDTQYF,TGTGCCAGCAGCCAAGGGCGGTCTAGCACAGATACGCAGTATTTT
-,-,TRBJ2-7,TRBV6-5,CASSYSIPSSYEQYF,TGTGCCAGCAGTTACTCGATACCGAGCTCCTACGAGCAGTACTTC
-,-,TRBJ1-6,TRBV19,CASSINSNYNSPLHF,TGTGCCAGTAGTATTAATAGCAACTATAATTCACCCCTCCACTTT
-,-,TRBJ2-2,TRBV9,CASSAPSIRTGELFF,TGTGCCAGCAGCGCGCCCTCTATACGCACCGGGGAGCTGTTTTTT
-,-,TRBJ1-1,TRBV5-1,CASSGVEGGGTEAFF,TGCGCCAGCAGCGGGGTGGAGGGTGGAGGCACTGAAGCTTTCTTT
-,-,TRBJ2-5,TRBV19,CASSIKRAAQETQYF,TGTGCCAGTAGTATAAAGAGGGCAGCACAAGAGACCCAGTACTTC
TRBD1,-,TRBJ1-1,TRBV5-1,CASSGGQGASEAFF,TGCGCCAGCAGCGGGGGCCAGGGGGCCTCTGAAGCTTTCTTT
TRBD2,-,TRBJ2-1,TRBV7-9,CASSYRTSGGGNEQFF,TGTGCCAGCAGCTACCGGACTAGCGGGGGTGGGAATGAGCAGTTCTTC
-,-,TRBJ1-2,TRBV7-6,CASSLGGGAHTF,TGTGCCAGCAGCTTAGGGGGGGGAGCCCACACCTTC
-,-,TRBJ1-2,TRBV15,CATSRDSAQENYGYTF,TGTGCCACCAGCAGAGATTCTGCACAGGAGAACTATGGCTACACCTTC
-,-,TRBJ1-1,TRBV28,CASSLLKSTDTEAFF,TGTGCCAGCAGTTTATTGAAAAGCACGGACACTGAAGCTTTCTTT
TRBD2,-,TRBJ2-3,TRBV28,CASSLSSGGADTQYF,TGTGCCAGCAGTTTATCAAGCGGGGGGGCAGATACGCAGTATTTT
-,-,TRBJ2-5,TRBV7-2,CASSTRTLKETQYF,TGTGCCAGCAGCACCCGGACACTCAAAGAGACCCAGTACTTC
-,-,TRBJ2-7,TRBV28,CASAYLYEQYF,TGTGCCAGCGCCTACCTCTACGAGCAGTACTTC
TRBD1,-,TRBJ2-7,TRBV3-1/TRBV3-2,CASSQPRGDRTYEQYF,TGTGCCAGCAGCCAACCCCGCGGGGACAGGACCTACGAGCAGTACTTC
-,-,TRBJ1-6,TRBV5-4,CASSLDRPDNSPLHF,TGTGCCAGCAGCTTGGACAGGCCTGATAATTCACCCCTCCACTTT
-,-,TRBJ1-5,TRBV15,CATSRDQQPQHF,TGTGCCACCAGCAGAGATCAACAGCCCCAGCATTTT
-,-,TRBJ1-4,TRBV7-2,CASSLVVGGEKLFF,TGTGCCAGCAGCTTAGTCGTGGGGGGTGAAAAACTGTTTTTT
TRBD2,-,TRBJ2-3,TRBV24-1,CATSGRGTSGTDTQYF,TGTGCCACCAGTGGTAGAGGGACTAGCGGTACAGATACGCAGTATTTT
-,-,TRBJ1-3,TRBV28,CASSVGGVSSGNTIYF,TGTGCCAGCAGTGTAGGCGGGGTCTCCTCTGGAAACACCATATATTTT
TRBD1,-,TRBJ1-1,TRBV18,CASSPLTTGSVNTEAFF,TGTGCCAGCTCACCGCTAACGACAGGGTCCGTGAACACTGAAGCTTTCTTT
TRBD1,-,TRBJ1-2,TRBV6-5,CASSLQGLYGYTF,TGTGCCAGCAGTCTACAGGGGCTCTATGGCTACACCTTC
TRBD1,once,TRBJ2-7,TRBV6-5,CACRDRVTYEQYF,TGTGCCTGTCGGGACAGGGTCACCTACGAGCAGTACTTC
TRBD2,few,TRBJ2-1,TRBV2,CASRGLAATNSYNEQFF,TGTGCCAGCAGGGGACTAGCGGCTACCAATTCCTACAATGAGCAGTTCTTC
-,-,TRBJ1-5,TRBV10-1,CAGTRKGGNQPQHF,TGCGCCGGTACCAGGAAAGGGGGCAATCAGCCCCAGCATTTT
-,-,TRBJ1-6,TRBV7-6,CASSLANREIDNSPLHF,TGTGCCAGCAGCTTAGCGAACAGGGAAATCGATAATTCACCCCTCCACTTT
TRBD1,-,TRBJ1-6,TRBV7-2,CASSFTTGATSYNSPLHF,TGTGCCAGCAGCTTTACGACAGGGGCAACCTCCTATAATTCACCCCTCCACTTT
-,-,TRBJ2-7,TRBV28,CASSSTELLSSYEQYF,TGTGCCAGCAGTTCCACCGAGCTGTTGAGCTCCTACGAGCAGTACTTC
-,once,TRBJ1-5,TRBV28,CASSLWGSYSNQPQHF,TGTGCCAGCAGTTTATGGGGGAGTTATAGCAATCAGCCCCAGCATTTT
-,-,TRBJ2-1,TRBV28,CASISGVSQFF,TGTGCCAGCATTTCGGGGGTCTCGCAGTTCTTC
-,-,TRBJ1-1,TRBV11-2,CASSLFRTANTEAFF,TGTGCCAGCAGCTTATTCAGGACAGCGAACACTGAAGCTTTCTTT
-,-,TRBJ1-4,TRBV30,CAWSVAAVRPSTNEKLFF,TGTGCCTGGAGTGTAGCGGCGGTCCGACCCTCAACTAATGAAAAACTGTTTTTT
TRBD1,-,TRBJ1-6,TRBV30,CAWSLDRVLSDSPLHF,TGTGCCTGGAGTCTAGACAGGGTTCTATCGGATTCACCCCTCCACTTT
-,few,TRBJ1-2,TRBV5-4,CASSLDIFNYGYTF,TGTGCCAGCAGCTTGGACATCTTTAACTATGGCTACACCTTC
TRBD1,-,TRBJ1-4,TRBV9,CASSPHKTQGAWEKLFF,TGTGCCAGCAGCCCACATAAAACTCAGGGGGCGTGGGAAAAACTGTTTTTT
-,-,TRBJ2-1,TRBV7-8,CASSLGRSPYNEQFF,TGTGCCAGCAGCCTTGGCCGCTCGCCCTACAATGAGCAGTTCTTC
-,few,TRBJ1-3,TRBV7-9,CASSFSGGGNTIYF,TGTGCCAGCAGCTTTTCCGGGGGTGGAAACACCATATATTTT
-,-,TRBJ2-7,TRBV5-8,CAITSYGEQYF,TGTGCCATTACCTCCTACGGCGAGCAGTACTTC
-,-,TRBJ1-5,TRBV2,CASTGGGQPQHF,TGTGCCAGCACGGGGGGTGGTCAGCCCCAGCATTTT
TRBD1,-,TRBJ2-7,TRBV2,CASMGQSRGEQYF,TGTGCCAGCATGGGACAGTCAAGAGGGGAGCAGTACTTC